This is a list of T cell receptor beta chains from one sample in a study of OX40 agonist ivuxolimab in advanced cancers. TCRdb keeps only in-frame clones here, not all; method: immunoSEQ multiplex PCR. This sample has 65,000 to 85,000 clones, with approximately 87% found just once. The source was CD4+ or CD8+ T cells sorted from blood, collected in a trial of the OX40 agonist ivuxolimab. The receptors here all came from an adult with an advanced solid tumor such as melanoma, head and neck, liver or kidney cancer. Both conserved end residues are part of each CDR3. Fields, in order: D gene, clone size, V gene, J gene, CDR3 protein, CDR3 DNA. D genes are given only for firm matches. Not all rows give a size; the values are once, few, many and, for expanded clones, a class.

NA	few	TRBV6-5	TRBJ1-3	CASSYFGGSGNTIYF	TGTGCCAGCAGTTACTTCGGCGGCTCTGGAAACACCATATATTTT
TRBD2	NA	TRBV27	TRBJ2-3	CASRGEGRLPDTQYF	TGTGCCAGCAGGGGGGAGGGTCGGCTGCCAGATACGCAGTATTTT
NA	NA	TRBV5-4	TRBJ2-7	CASSFGGHSLTYEQYF	TGTGCCAGCAGCTTTGGGGGACACTCCCTCACCTACGAGCAGTACTTC
TRBD2	NA	TRBV5-1	TRBJ2-5	CASSGGRTSVETQYF	TGCGCCAGCAGCGGGGGGAGGACTAGCGTGGAGACCCAGTACTTC
NA	few	TRBV19	TRBJ1-1	CASSAGHSNTEAFF	TGTGCCAGTAGTGCGGGACATTCGAACACTGAAGCTTTCTTT
NA	NA	TRBV6-5	TRBJ1-5	CASSNGGGQPQHF	TGTGCCAGCAGTAACGGGGGGGGCCAGCCCCAGCATTTT
NA	once	TRBV5-1	TRBJ1-5	CANKGTSGQPQHF	TGCGCCAACAAAGGGACAAGCGGTCAGCCCCAGCATTTT
TRBD1	NA	TRBV5-1	TRBJ2-7	CASSSRTGDEQYF	TGCGCCAGCAGCTCCCGGACAGGGGACGAGCAGTACTTC
NA	NA	TRBV30	TRBJ1-4	CAWSEANEKLFF	TGTGCCTGGAGTGAGGCTAATGAAAAACTGTTTTTT
TRBD1	once	TRBV4-3	TRBJ1-2	CASSQAQGVGNYGYTF	TGCGCCAGCAGCCAAGCCCAGGGGGTTGGGAACTATGGCTACACCTTC
NA	NA	TRBV18	TRBJ2-3	CASSSTRTDTQYF	TGTGCCAGCTCATCAACGAGAACAGATACGCAGTATTTT
NA	NA	TRBV9	TRBJ2-2	CASSVGATNTGELFF	TGTGCCAGCAGCGTAGGGGCCACGAACACCGGGGAGCTGTTTTTT
TRBD1	NA	TRBV6-5	TRBJ2-1	CASSKGQGYNEQFF	TGTGCCAGCAGTAAGGGACAGGGATACAATGAGCAGTTCTTC
TRBD1	NA	TRBV2	TRBJ2-2	CASRGTANTGELFF	TGTGCCAGCAGAGGGACAGCGAACACCGGGGAGCTGTTTTTT
NA	NA	TRBV27	TRBJ1-2	CASTPTGGNYGYTF	TGTGCCAGCACCCCCACCGGCGGGAACTATGGCTACACCTTC
NA	NA	TRBV11-2	TRBJ1-1	CASSLMDPSLTEAFF	TGTGCCAGCAGCTTGATGGATCCGTCACTCACTGAAGCTTTCTTT
TRBD1	once	TRBV9	TRBJ1-1	CASSATGTGGDAFF	TGTGCCAGCAGCGCGACGGGGACAGGGGGCGATGCTTTCTTT
TRBD2	NA	TRBV4-3	TRBJ2-3	CASSQEGAVAGGTDTQYF	TGCGCCAGCAGCCAAGAAGGGGCAGTAGCGGGGGGCACAGATACGCAGTATTTT
TRBD1	NA	TRBV7-9	TRBJ2-6	CASSPRGSGGANVLTF	TGTGCCAGCAGCCCCAGGGGGTCGGGTGGGGCCAACGTCCTGACTTTC
NA	NA	TRBV2	TRBJ2-3	CASSGQISTDTQYF	TGTGCCAGCAGCGGACAGATTAGCACAGATACGCAGTATTTT
NA	NA	TRBV6-1	TRBJ1-1	CASSERRTSTEAFF	TGTGCCAGCAGTGAACGGAGGACGAGCACTGAAGCTTTCTTT
NA	NA	TRBV4-3	TRBJ1-4	CASSPLGGAGEKLFF	TGCGCCAGCAGCCCCTTAGGGGGGGCGGGAGAAAAACTGTTTTTT
TRBD1	few	TRBV4-2	TRBJ1-2	CASSPIGQGEGDGYTF	TGTGCCAGCAGCCCCATCGGGCAGGGGGAAGGCGATGGCTACACCTTC
TRBD2	NA	TRBV5-6	TRBJ2-7	CASSLKASRLAIPYEQYF	TGTGCCAGCAGCTTAAAGGCCTCTCGACTAGCGATTCCCTACGAGCAGTACTTC
TRBD2	NA	TRBV7-2	TRBJ2-7	CASRAELAGSYEQYF	TGTGCCAGCAGGGCGGAACTAGCGGGATCCTACGAGCAGTACTTC
TRBD2	NA	TRBV2	TRBJ2-3	CASSESYRASGTTDTQYF	TGTGCCAGCAGTGAATCGTACAGGGCTAGCGGGACCACAGATACGCAGTATTTT
NA	NA	TRBV5-4	TRBJ2-7	CASSLGVTRKGEQYF	TGTGCCAGCAGCTTGGGGGTGACTAGGAAGGGCGAGCAGTACTTC
TRBD1	NA	TRBV9	TRBJ1-4	CASSPGTVATNEKLFF	TGTGCCAGCAGCCCCGGGACAGTGGCAACTAATGAAAAACTGTTTTTT
NA	NA	TRBV30	TRBJ1-3	CAYTGRSSGNTIYF	TGTGCCTATACCGGCCGCTCCTCTGGAAACACCATATATTTT
TRBD1	NA	TRBV6-6	TRBJ2-7	CASSPPGQYEQYF	TGTGCCAGCAGCCCACCGGGACAGTACGAGCAGTACTTC
TRBD2	NA	TRBV27	TRBJ2-5	CASSPLASGRIRQETQYF	TGTGCCAGCAGTCCGCTGGCTAGCGGGAGAATCAGACAAGAGACCCAGTACTTC
NA	NA	TRBV28	TRBJ1-6	CASSGGGSSYNSPLHF	TGTGCCAGCAGTGGGGGGGGAAGCTCCTATAATTCACCCCTCCACTTT
NA	NA	TRBV6-5	TRBJ1-1	CASSTGLNTEAFF	TGTGCCAGCAGCACTGGCCTGAACACTGAAGCTTTCTTT
TRBD2	NA	TRBV11-3	TRBJ2-7	CASSQAGGPLEQYF	TGTGCCAGCAGTCAGGCGGGAGGGCCTCTCGAGCAGTACTTC
TRBD2	NA	TRBV5-6	TRBJ2-3	CASSLTSGPLADTQYF	TGTGCCAGCAGCTTGACTAGCGGCCCTTTGGCAGATACGCAGTATTTT
TRBD2	NA	TRBV30	TRBJ2-5	CASQRGGGGETQYF	TGTGCCTCCCAGAGGGGGGGCGGGGGGGAGACCCAGTACTTC
TRBD1	NA	TRBV4-1	TRBJ1-1	CASSPQGQGFLNTEAFF	TGCGCCAGCAGCCCGCAAGGACAGGGTTTCCTGAACACTGAAGCTTTCTTT
NA	NA	TRBV15	TRBJ2-1	CATSRHRADEQFF	TGTGCCACCAGCAGACACAGGGCGGATGAGCAGTTCTTC
NA	few	TRBV11-2	TRBJ1-5	CASSLKGDQPQHF	TGTGCCAGCAGCTTAAAGGGAGATCAGCCCCAGCATTTT
NA	NA	TRBV27	TRBJ2-5	CASRPGVQETQYF	TGTGCCAGCAGACCCGGGGTTCAAGAGACCCAGTACTTC
NA	few	TRBV13	TRBJ1-2	CASSYRTGLHGYTF	TGTGCCAGCAGCTACAGGACGGGACTCCATGGCTACACCTTC
TRBD1	few	TRBV19	TRBJ1-6	CASSGQGVNSPLHF	TGTGCCAGTAGCGGACAGGGTGTAAATTCACCCCTCCACTTT
TRBD2	NA	TRBV2	TRBJ2-1	CASSEEGLAAYNEQFF	TGTGCCAGCAGTGAAGAGGGACTAGCGGCTTACAATGAGCAGTTCTTC
NA	once	TRBV4-3	TRBJ2-2	CASSQDLGGLAGELFF	TGCGCCAGCAGCCAAGATCTTGGGGGGCTGGCCGGGGAGCTGTTTTTT